Sequencing of this T cell receptor beta chain was carried out in a study of post-analysis software for immune sequencing data. Study-wide results and caveats: In patients, TRBV5-6, TRBV5-1 and TRBV20-1 belonged to about five TRBV segments found more frequently than in controls. Multiple sclerosis was associated with a significant reduction in normalized Chao1 diversity relative to controls.

Unique-molecular-identifier-tagged TCR beta cDNA libraries were used. Starting from about 1 to 10 million T cells, the study yielded about 490,000 cDNA molecules. TCRdb reprocessed the PCR reads via MiXCR and lists one record per CDR3 protein. Among around 200,000 distinct CDR3 sequences listed, around 30% were seen once. This CDR3 is 15 amino acids long. V lost 4 bases and J 7 bases, leaving 14 bases between the germline ends. Per the germline V gene, CDR1 is MNHNY and CDR2 is SVGAGI (reference sequence). At least ten counts were recorded for this clonotype. The antigen remains unidentified. The chain employs TRBV6-6 and TRBJ1-6; D might be TRBD1 (6 bases). Specimen: blood. The receptor was isolated from a girl aged 2-17 years with multiple sclerosis. The CDR3 DNA reads as TGTGCCAGCAGTTTCTCACAGGGTGGAAATTCACCCCTCCACTTT. As protein: CASSFSQGGNSPLHF.